This is a list of T cell receptor beta chains from one sample in a study of shared clonotypes between healthy human individuals. Data came from immunoSEQ multiplex PCR; TCRdb stores just in-frame clones and leaves some out. Counted here are millions of clones, about 92% occurring once; the ten biggest clones make up around 1.7%. What was sequenced was naive CD8+ T cells from PBMCs. These receptors all come from a man between 18 and 35 years old in good health. Some clones in this sample may be carry-over from other donors' samples. The CDR3 runs from the conserved cysteine through the conserved F or W. The order of the fields is D gene, J gene, V gene, CDR3 DNA, CDR3 protein. A D gene is named only where the DNA matches it firmly.

d_gene: .; j_gene: TRBJ2-7; v_gene: TRBV10-3; CDR3nt: TGTGCCATCAGGACAGCCTACGAGCAGTACTTC; CDR3aa: CAIRTAYEQYF
d_gene: TRBD2; j_gene: TRBJ2-7; v_gene: TRBV28; CDR3nt: TGTGCCAGCAGTTTATCTCTAGCGGGAGCGGAGTCCTACGAGCAGTACTTC; CDR3aa: CASSLSLAGAESYEQYF
d_gene: TRBD1; j_gene: TRBJ2-5; v_gene: TRBV30; CDR3nt: TGTGCCTGGACGGGGGACAGGGGGCCCTGGGGGGAGACCCAGTACTTC; CDR3aa: CAWTGDRGPWGETQYF
d_gene: .; j_gene: TRBJ1-1; v_gene: TRBV13; CDR3nt: TGTGCCAGCAGCTGGGGACGGGACACTGAAGCTTTCTTT; CDR3aa: CASSWGRDTEAFF
d_gene: .; j_gene: TRBJ2-1; v_gene: TRBV25-1; CDR3nt: TGTGCCAGCAGTGACCTGACAGGTTTTGAGCAGTTCTTC; CDR3aa: CASSDLTGFEQFF
d_gene: .; j_gene: TRBJ1-1; v_gene: TRBV9; CDR3nt: TGTGCCAGCAGCGCCGGGAGCGGCACTGAAGCTTTCTTT; CDR3aa: CASSAGSGTEAFF
d_gene: .; j_gene: TRBJ2-2; v_gene: TRBV4-3; CDR3nt: TGCGCCAGCAGCCAAGATGACCTAGGGGCCGGGGAGCTGTTTTTT; CDR3aa: CASSQDDLGAGELFF
d_gene: .; j_gene: TRBJ2-5; v_gene: TRBV5-4; CDR3nt: TGTGCCAGCAGCTCACGAGAGACCCAGTACTTC; CDR3aa: CASSSRETQYF
d_gene: .; j_gene: TRBJ2-7; v_gene: TRBV5-1; CDR3nt: TGCGCCAGCAGCCAGGACAAGGAGGCCCAGTACTTC; CDR3aa: CASSQDKEAQYF
d_gene: .; j_gene: TRBJ2-7; v_gene: TRBV13; CDR3nt: TGTGCCAGCAGCTCGCGAGCCACCTACGAGCAGTACTTC; CDR3aa: CASSSRATYEQYF
d_gene: TRBD1; j_gene: TRBJ2-5; v_gene: TRBV27; CDR3nt: TGTGCCAGCAGTTTGAGGGGGCTGGGAGAGACCCAGTACTTC; CDR3aa: CASSLRGLGETQYF
d_gene: .; j_gene: TRBJ1-5; v_gene: TRBV28; CDR3nt: TGTGCCAGCAGCAACCCCTTGCGGGGCTTGCAGCCCCAGCATTTT; CDR3aa: CASSNPLRGLQPQHF
d_gene: .; j_gene: TRBJ1-3; v_gene: TRBV28; CDR3nt: TGTGCCAGCAGTTCTACGGGGAGCTCTGGAAACACCATATATTTT; CDR3aa: CASSSTGSSGNTIYF
d_gene: TRBD2; j_gene: TRBJ2-5; v_gene: TRBV27; CDR3nt: TGTGCCAGCAGTGTACTAGCGCGTCAAGAGACCCAGTACTTC; CDR3aa: CASSVLARQETQYF